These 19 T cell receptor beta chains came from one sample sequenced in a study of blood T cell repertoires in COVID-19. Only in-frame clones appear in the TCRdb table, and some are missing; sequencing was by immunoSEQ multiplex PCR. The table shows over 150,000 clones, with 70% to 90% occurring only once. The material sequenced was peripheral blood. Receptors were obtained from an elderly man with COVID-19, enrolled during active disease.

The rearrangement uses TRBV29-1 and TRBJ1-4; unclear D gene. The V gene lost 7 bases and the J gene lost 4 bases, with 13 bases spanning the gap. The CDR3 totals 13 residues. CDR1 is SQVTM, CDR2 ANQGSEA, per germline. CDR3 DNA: TGCAGCGCAAGGGCGGAGGGTAATGAAAAACTGTTTTTT. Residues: CSARAEGNEKLFF.

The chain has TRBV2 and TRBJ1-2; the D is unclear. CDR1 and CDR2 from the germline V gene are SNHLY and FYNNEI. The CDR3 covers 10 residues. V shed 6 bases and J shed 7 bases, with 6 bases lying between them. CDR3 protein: CASRGSGYTF. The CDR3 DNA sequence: TGTGCCAGCAGGGGGAGTGGCTACACCTTC.

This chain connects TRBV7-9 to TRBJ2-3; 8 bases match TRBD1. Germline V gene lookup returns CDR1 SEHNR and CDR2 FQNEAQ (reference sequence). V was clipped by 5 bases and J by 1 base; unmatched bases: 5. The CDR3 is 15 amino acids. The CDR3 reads CASSPGGAGTDTQYF. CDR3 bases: TGTGCCAGCAGCCCAGGGGGCGCGGGCACAGATACGCAGTATTTT.

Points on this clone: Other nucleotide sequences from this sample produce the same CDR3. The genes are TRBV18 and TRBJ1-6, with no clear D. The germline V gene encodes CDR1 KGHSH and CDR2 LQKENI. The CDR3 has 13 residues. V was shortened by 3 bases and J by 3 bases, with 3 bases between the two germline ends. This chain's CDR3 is CASSPNYNSPLHF. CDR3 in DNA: TGTGCCAGCTCACCTAACTATAATTCACCCCTCCACTTT.

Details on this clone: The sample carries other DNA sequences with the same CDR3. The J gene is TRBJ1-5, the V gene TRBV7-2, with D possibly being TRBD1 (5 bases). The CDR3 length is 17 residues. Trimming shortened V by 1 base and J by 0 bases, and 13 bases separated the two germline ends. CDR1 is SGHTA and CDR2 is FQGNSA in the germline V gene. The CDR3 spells CASSLGGAGDSNQPQHF. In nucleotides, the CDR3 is TGTGCCAGCAGCTTAGGAGGGGCGGGGGATAGCAATCAGCCCCAGCATTTT. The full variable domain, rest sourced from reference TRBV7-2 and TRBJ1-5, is GAGVSQSPSNKVTEKGKDVELRCDPISGHTALYWYRQSLGQGLEFLIYFQGNSAPDKSGLPSDRFSAERTGGSVSTLTIQRTQQEDSAVYLCASSLGGAGDSNQPQHFGDGTRLSIL.

The CDR3 sequence: CASALAPSSGYTF. CDR3 coding DNA: TGTGCCAGCGCCCTGGCTCCTTCCAGTGGCTACACCTTC. The rearrangement links TRBV2 to TRBJ1-2; no clear D gene. Germline V gives CDR1 SNHLY, CDR2 FYNNEI. This CDR3 contains 13 residues. V gave up 8 bases and J gave up 7 bases, with 17 bases separating them. Based on the CDR3 plus reference TRBV2 and TRBJ1-2, the full variable domain is EPEVTQTPSHQVTQMGQEVILRCVPISNHLYFYWYRQILGQKVEFLVSFYNNEISEKSEIFDDQFSVERPDGSNFTLKIRSTKLEDSAMYFCASALAPSSGYTFGSGTRLTVV.

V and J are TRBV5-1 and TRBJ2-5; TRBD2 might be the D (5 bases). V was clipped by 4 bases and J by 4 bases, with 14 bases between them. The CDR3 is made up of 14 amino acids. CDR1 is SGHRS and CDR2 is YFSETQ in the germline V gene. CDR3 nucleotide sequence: TGCGCCAGCAGCCGACAAGGCGAGGGAGAGACCCAGTACTTC. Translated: CASSRQGEGETQYF.

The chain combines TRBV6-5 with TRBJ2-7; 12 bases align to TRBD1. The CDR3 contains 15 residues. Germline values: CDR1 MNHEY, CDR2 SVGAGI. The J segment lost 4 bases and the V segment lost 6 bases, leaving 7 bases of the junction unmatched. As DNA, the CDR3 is TGTGCCAGCAGATCCGGGACAGGGGGCAGATACGAGCAGTACTTC. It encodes CASRSGTGGRYEQYF.

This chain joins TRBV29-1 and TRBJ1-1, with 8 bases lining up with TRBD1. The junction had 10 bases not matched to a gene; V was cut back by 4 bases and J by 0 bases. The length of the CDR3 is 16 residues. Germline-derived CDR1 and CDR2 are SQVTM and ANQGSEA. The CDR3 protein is CSVGSPGTGLNTEAFF. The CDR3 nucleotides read TGCAGCGTTGGTAGTCCCGGGACAGGATTGAACACTGAAGCTTTCTTT.

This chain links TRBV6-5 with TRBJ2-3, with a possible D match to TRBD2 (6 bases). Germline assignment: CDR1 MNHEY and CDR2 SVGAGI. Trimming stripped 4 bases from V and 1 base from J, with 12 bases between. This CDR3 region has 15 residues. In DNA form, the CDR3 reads TGTGCCAGCAGTTTCCCAGGCGGGGGCACAGATACGCAGTATTTT. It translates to CASSFPGGGTDTQYF.

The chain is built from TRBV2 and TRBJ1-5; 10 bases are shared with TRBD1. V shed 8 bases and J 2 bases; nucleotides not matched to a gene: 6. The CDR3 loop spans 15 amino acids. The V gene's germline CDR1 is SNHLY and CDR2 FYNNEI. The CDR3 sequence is CASGGTGAGNQPQHF. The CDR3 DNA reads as TGTGCCAGCGGAGGGACAGGGGCGGGCAATCAGCCCCAGCATTTT.

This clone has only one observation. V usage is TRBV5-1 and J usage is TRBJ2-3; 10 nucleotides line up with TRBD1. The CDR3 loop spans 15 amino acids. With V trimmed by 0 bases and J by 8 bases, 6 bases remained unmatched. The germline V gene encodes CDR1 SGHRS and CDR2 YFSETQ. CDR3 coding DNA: TGCGCCAGCAGCTTGGTCGGACAGGGGGAGGTTACGCAGTATTTT. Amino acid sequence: CASSLVGQGEVTQYF.

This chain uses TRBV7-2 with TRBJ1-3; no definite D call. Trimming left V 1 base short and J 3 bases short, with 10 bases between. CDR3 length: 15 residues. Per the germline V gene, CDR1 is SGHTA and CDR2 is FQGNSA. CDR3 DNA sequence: TGTGCCAGCAGCTTAGTAAACAGTTTTGGAAACACCATATATTTT. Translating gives CASSLVNSFGNTIYF.

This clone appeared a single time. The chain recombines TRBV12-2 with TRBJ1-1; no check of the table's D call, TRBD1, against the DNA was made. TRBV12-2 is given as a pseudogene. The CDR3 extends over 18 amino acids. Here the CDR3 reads CASRSPGQGNDMNTEAFF. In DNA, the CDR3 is TGTGCAAGTCGCTCCCCCGGACAGGGTAACGACATGAACACTGAAGCTTTCTTT.

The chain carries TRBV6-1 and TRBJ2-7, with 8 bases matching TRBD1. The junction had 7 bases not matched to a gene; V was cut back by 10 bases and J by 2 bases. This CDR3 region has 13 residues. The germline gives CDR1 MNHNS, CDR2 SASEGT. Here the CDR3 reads CATSDRVAYEQYF. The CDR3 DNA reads TGTGCCACCTCGGACAGGGTGGCCTACGAGCAGTACTTC.

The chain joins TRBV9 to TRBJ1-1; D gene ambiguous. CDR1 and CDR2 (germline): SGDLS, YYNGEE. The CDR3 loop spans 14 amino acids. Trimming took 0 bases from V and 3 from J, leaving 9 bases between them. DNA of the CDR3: TGTGCCAGCAGCGTAGTAGTATCGGACACTGAAGCTTTCTTT. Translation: CASSVVVSDTEAFF.

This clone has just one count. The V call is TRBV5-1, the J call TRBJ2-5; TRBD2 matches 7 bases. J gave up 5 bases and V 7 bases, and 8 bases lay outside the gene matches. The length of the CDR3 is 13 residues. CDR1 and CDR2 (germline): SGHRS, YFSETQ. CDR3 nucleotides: TGCGCCAGCGCGAGGGAGGGAGGGGAGACCCAGTACTTC. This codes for CASAREGGETQYF.

CDR3 residues: CASSLATNTGELFF. In nucleotides, the CDR3 is TGCGCCAGCAGCTTGGCCACGAACACCGGGGAGCTGTTTTTT. This chain uses TRBV5-1 with TRBJ2-2; D call uncertain. Germline lookup yields CDR1 SGHRS and CDR2 YFSETQ. CDR3 length: 14 amino acids. V lost 0 bases to trimming and J lost 0 bases, with 3 bases between them.

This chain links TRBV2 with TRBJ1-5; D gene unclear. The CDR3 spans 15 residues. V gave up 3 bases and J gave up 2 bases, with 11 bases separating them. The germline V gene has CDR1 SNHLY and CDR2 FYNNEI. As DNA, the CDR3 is TGTGCCAGCAGTGAGTATGGGCGCGGCAATCAGCCCCAGCATTTT. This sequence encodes CASSEYGRGNQPQHF.